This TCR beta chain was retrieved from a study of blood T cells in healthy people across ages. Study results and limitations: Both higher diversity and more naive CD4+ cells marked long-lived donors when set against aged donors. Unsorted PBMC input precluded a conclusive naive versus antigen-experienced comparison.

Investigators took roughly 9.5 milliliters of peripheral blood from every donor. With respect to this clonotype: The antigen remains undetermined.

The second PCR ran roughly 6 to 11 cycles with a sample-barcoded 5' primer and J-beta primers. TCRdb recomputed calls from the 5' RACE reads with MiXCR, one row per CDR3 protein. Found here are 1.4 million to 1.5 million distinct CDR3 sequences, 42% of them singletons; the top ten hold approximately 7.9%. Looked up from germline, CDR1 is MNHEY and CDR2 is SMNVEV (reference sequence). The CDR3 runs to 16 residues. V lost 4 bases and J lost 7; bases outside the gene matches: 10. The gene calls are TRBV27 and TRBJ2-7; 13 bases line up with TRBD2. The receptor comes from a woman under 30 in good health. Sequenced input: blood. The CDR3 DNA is TGTGCCAGCAGTTCAAGGCGACTAGCGGGAGGTGGGGAGCAGTACTTC. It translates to CASSSRRLAGGGEQYF.